This T cell receptor beta chain was captured by sequencing in a study of blood T cells in healthy people across ages (dated by TCRdb to the mid-2010s). Describing the broader study: In model experiments, roughly one uniquely barcoded TCR beta cDNA molecule per two T cells was captured by template switching. Age-related changes in TCR beta repertoire diversity were measured in the study by deep sequencing normalized with unique cDNA molecular identifiers. To avoid experimental bias, donors of different ages were randomly spread across the sequencing lanes. The donors were split into four age groups: young (average about 15 years), middle-aged (39), aged (62) and long-lived (more than 80). Two additional independent replicas of 1 million unique cDNA reads from the same blood draw were analyzed for two donors (one aged 18 to 30 and one aged 80 or older). Study-wide conclusions, independent of this receptor: Since profiling was done on bulk unsorted PBMCs, naive and antigen-experienced compartments could not be conclusively compared. Because donor CMV infection status was unknown, age-related changes in expanded clonotypes were potentially confounded. Estimates of total diversity based on one million sequenced T cells were considered lower bounds and underestimates. Compared with the aged group, more naive CD4+ T cells, fewer expanded clones and increased TCR diversity were shown by the long-lived group, suggesting age selection. A strong correlation was found between observed TCR beta diversity and the percentage of naive T cells measured by flow cytometry. Observed TCR beta diversity per million T cells fell roughly linearly with age, and a significant reduction was already apparent by age around 40.

Library preparation was by 5' RACE. The sequencing machine was an Illumina HiSeq 2500. A second about 7 to 12 cycle PCR used a sample-barcoded 5' primer and a J-beta primer mix. Each TCR beta cDNA molecule received a unique molecular identifier from a template-switch 5' adaptor carrying 12 random nucleotides. At least 3 million CDR3-containing paired-end reads were obtained from each sample. All of the RNA was converted into first-strand cDNA using the Mint cDNA synthesis kit, with a TRBC-specific oligonucleotide serving as the primer. Following uracil-DNA glycosylase treatment, a first 18-cycle PCR with universal primers M1SS and BC2_uni_R was performed on all cDNA. Concerning the study's data processing: Normalization of each sample was performed by random selection of 1 million high-quality reads, each carrying a distinct molecular identifier. Reads sharing molecular identifiers were discarded rather than binned into consensus sequences. MiTCR, set to a Q25 quality threshold and the strictest error-elimination algorithm, was used for CDR3 identification, clonotype clustering and error correction. A nonparametric unseen species model with Euler transformation was used to estimate lower-bound total TCR beta diversity. TCRdb reprocessing: public reads trimmed at Q25 with fastp, clones called with MiXCR, in-frame beta chains kept. Entries that share a CDR3 protein sequence are merged under the most common genes and DNA. Clone size and V and J calls follow TCRdb, not the original study. The sample table contains 1.4 million or so distinct CDR3 sequences; only one count was recorded for approximately 43% of them. Together, the top ten hold 4% of the sample.

Regarding this clonotype: Which antigen it targets is not known. Base qualities are not provided; no much larger clone lies one nucleotide away.

V and J lose 3 bases and 3 bases, and a span of 15 bases separates them. Looking up the germline V gene (reference sequence) yields CDR1 DFQATT and CDR2 SNEGSKA. From the cysteine through the phenylalanine, the CDR3 covers 15 amino acids. Only the CDR3 portion is preserved as DNA: 45 bases, with reading frame beginning at the first base. The donors were under 40 Caucasian individuals from Russia, aged about 6 to 100 years, who were systemically healthy. About 9.1 milliliters of peripheral blood were collected from each donor into EDTA-treated Vacutainer tubes. PBMCs were isolated by Ficoll-Paque density-gradient centrifugation, with at least 6 million obtained per sample. Trizol reagent was used to extract total RNA from PBMCs, with at least 6 micrograms per sample. For every donor, an aliquot of PBMCs went through flow cytometry to measure the percentages of naive CD45RAhigh/CD27high T cells.

The source material was blood. The rearranged chain carries TRBV20-1 and TRBJ1-5; the D gene assignment is ambiguous. This sequence originates from a woman under 30 in good health. The CDR3 here reads CSARSGEQPNQPQHF. The DNA sequence follows: TGCAGTGCTAGGTCCGGGGAGCAGCCCAATCAGCCCCAGCATTTT.